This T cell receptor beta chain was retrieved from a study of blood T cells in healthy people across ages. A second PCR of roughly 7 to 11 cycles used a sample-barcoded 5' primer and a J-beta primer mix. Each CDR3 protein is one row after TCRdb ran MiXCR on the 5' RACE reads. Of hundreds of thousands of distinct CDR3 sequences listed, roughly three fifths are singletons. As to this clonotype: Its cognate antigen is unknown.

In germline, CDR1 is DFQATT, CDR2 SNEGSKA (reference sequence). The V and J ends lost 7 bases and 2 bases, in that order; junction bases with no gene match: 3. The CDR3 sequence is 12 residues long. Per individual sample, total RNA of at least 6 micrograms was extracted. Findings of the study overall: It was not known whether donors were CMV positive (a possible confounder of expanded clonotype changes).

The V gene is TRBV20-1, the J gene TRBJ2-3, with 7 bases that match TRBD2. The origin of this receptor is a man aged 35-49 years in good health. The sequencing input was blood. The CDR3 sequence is CSGLADTDTQYF. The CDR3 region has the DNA TGCAGTGGCCTAGCGGACACAGATACGCAGTATTTT.